This passage covers 32 T cell receptor beta chains from one sample sequenced in a study of T cell responses to AZD1222 COVID-19 vaccine. The assay was immunoSEQ multiplex PCR, and TCRdb's table has in-frame clones only and misses some. This table has 90,000 to 95,000 clones, approximately 90% appearing once. Sequences were derived from peripheral blood, sampled on day 0 of AZD1222 vaccination. The receptor source for this set is an adult in good health.

The CDR3 nucleotides are TGTGCCAGCATCCCGCGACAAGGAGGGAGCATTCAGTACTTC. It is translated as CASIPRQGGSIQYF. V is TRBV6-5 and J is TRBJ2-4; D is perhaps TRBD2 (6 bases). V shed 7 bases and J shed 9 bases, with 19 bases lying between them. The CDR3 runs 14 residues. CDR1 and CDR2 (germline): MNHEY, SVGAGI.

V gene TRBV6-5 combines with J gene TRBJ2-4; TRBD1 matches at 8 bases. This CDR3 is 13 amino acids long. Germline lookup yields CDR1 MNHEY and CDR2 SVGAGI. The J segment lost 11 bases and the V segment lost 6 bases, leaving 9 bases of the junction unmatched. In nucleotides, the CDR3 is TGTGCCAGCAGGACCACCGGGACAGGCTTTCAGTACTTC. It specifies CASRTTGTGFQYF.

This sequence joins TRBV19 and TRBJ2-7; 9 bases map to TRBD1. Germline CDR1 reads LNHDA; CDR2 reads SQIVND (reference sequence). The CDR3 is 15 amino acids. The ends lost 4 bases at V and 0 bases at J; junction bases unmatched: 4. The CDR3 region has the DNA TGTGCCAGTAGTACAACGGGACAGGGCTCCTACGAGCAGTACTTC. This encodes CASSTTGQGSYEQYF.

The J gene is TRBJ2-7, the V gene TRBV27; tentatively, D is TRBD1 (7 bases). The CDR3 is made up of 16 amino acids. Trimming left V 4 bases short and J 3 bases short, with 19 bases between. The germline CDR1 and CDR2 sequences are MNHEY and SMNVEV (reference sequence). The CDR3 region is CASSSPGGQGGYEQYF. In nucleotides, the CDR3 is TGTGCCAGCAGTTCCCCAGGGGGGCAGGGGGGCTACGAGCAGTACTTC.

This chain joins TRBV6-5 and TRBJ2-6; D not resolved. Germline V gene lookup returns CDR1 MNHEY and CDR2 SVGAGI. The CDR3 contains 15 residues. V was pared by 5 bases and J by 0 bases, with 8 bases between. The CDR3 DNA reads TGTGCCAGCAGTCCTTTTTACTCTGGGGCCAACGTCCTGACTTTC. This codes for CASSPFYSGANVLTF.

This sequence joins TRBV27 and TRBJ2-7; weak D call: TRBD2 (5 bases). V lost 7 bases to trimming and J lost 5 bases, with 24 bases between them. This CDR3 comprises 16 residues. Germline CDR1 reads MNHEY; CDR2 reads SMNVEV (reference sequence). The CDR3 loop is CASTPVVGRRTHEQYF. The CDR3 DNA sequence: TGTGCCAGCACCCCGGTTGTGGGGAGAAGGACCCACGAGCAGTACTTC.

The genes are TRBV27 and TRBJ2-3; TRBD1 aligns across 10 bases. With V trimmed by 5 bases and J by 3 bases, 2 bases remained unmatched. The germline V gene encodes CDR1 MNHEY and CDR2 SMNVEV (reference sequence). The CDR3 extends over 14 amino acids. The CDR3 coding sequence is TGTGCCAGCAGTCTGGACAGGGGGACAGATACGCAGTATTTT. This translates into CASSLDRGTDTQYF.

As concerns this clone: The sample has other DNA sequences that encode this CDR3 too. This rearrangement joins TRBV7-2 to TRBJ1-4; D not certain. Per the germline V gene, CDR1 is SGHTA and CDR2 is FQGNSA. The CDR3 length is 15 residues. V dropped 0 bases and J dropped 0 bases, with 5 bases sitting between them. The CDR3 loop is CASSLARATNEKLFF. In DNA form, the CDR3 reads TGTGCCAGCAGCTTAGCCAGAGCAACTAATGAAAAACTGTTTTTT.

The chain employs TRBV20-1 and TRBJ2-7; TRBD2 agrees at 9 bases. V was clipped by 3 bases and J by 6 bases; unmatched bases: 9. The CDR3 runs to 14 residues. Germline CDR1 and CDR2: DFQATT and SNEGSKA (reference sequence). Here the CDR3 DNA reads TGCAGTGCTAGTCCGGCTAGCGGGACTCTCGAGCAGTACTTC. As protein: CSASPASGTLEQYF.

The J gene is TRBJ2-1, the V gene TRBV2; 8 bases match TRBD2. Germline lookup yields CDR1 SNHLY and CDR2 FYNNEI. V shed 11 bases, J shed 2 bases, and the junction held 11 bases outside the gene matches. This CDR3 has 15 residues. This chain's CDR3 is CASRLSGGPYNEQFF. In nucleotides, the CDR3 is TGTGCCTCCCGACTAAGCGGGGGTCCCTACAATGAGCAGTTCTTC. Full variable domain (remainder filled in from reference TRBV2 and TRBJ2-1): EPEVTQTPSHQVTQMGQEVILRCVPISNHLYFYWYRQILGQKVEFLVSFYNNEISEKSEIFDDQFSVERPDGSNFTLKIRSTKLEDSAMYFCASRLSGGPYNEQFFGPGTRLTVL.

The chain is built from TRBV19 and TRBJ2-7, with a weak D call TRBD2 (5 bases). The CDR3 spans 15 residues. Germline CDR1 reads LNHDA; CDR2 reads SQIVND (reference sequence). The V end was cut by 3 bases, the J end by 0 bases, with 12 bases between. CDR3 sequence reads: CASSIPRESSYEQYF. The CDR3 bases are TGTGCCAGTAGTATCCCTAGGGAGAGCTCCTACGAGCAGTACTTC.

This clone was picked up one time. The rearrangement joins TRBV7-3 to TRBJ1-1, with TRBD1 matching 9 bases. The CDR3 runs 15 residues. With V trimmed by 5 bases and J by 5 bases, 9 bases remained unmatched. Germline CDR1 SGHTA, CDR2 FQGTGA. This CDR3 reads CASSVPRDRATEAFF. CDR3 sequence (DNA): TGTGCCAGCAGCGTCCCTCGGGACAGGGCGACTGAAGCTTTCTTT.

This clone was detected once. The DNA of the CDR3 is TGTGCCAGCAGCTCGGGTGGACTAGTTTGGTTCCAAGAGACCCAGTACTTC. It yields the protein CASSSGGLVWFQETQYF. V usage is TRBV7-8 and J usage is TRBJ2-5; TRBD2 matches 7 bases. V gave up 4 bases and J gave up 1 base; unmatched junction bases: 12. The CDR3 runs to 17 residues. CDR1 and CDR2 (germline): SGHVS, FQNEAQ.

The chain has TRBV19 and TRBJ1-3; D gene uncertain. This CDR3 region has 14 residues. V was pared by 7 bases and J by 0 bases, with 10 bases between. The germline CDR1 and CDR2 sequences are LNHDA and SQIVND (reference sequence). CDR3 nucleotide sequence: TGTGCCAGTACAATGGCTGTCTCTGGAAACACCATATATTTT. This translates into CASTMAVSGNTIYF.

The chain recombines TRBV6-5 with TRBJ2-5, with 7 bases matching TRBD1. The CDR3 runs to 13 residues. J was trimmed by 4 bases and V by 6 bases; bases with no gene match: 5. Per germline, CDR1 MNHEY and CDR2 SVGAGI. The CDR3 sequence is CASSQRDRETQYF. The CDR3 bases are TGTGCCAGCAGCCAAAGGGACAGAGAGACCCAGTACTTC.

A word on this clone: At one end the junction does not follow the germline gene, possibly because of a read error. This sequence joins TRBV20-1 and TRBJ1-2; TRBD1 agrees at 9 bases. This CDR3 is built from 11 residues. CDR1 is DFQATT, CDR2 SNEGSKA, per germline (reference sequence). The CDR3, as DNA: TGCAGTGCTAGTCGAGGGTGGACAGGGGTCTTC. It translates to CSASRGWTGVF.

This chain connects TRBV3-1 (or the pseudogene TRBV3-2) to TRBJ2-7; the D gene is possibly TRBD1 (6 bases). This CDR3 is 15 amino acids long. V was cut by 6 bases and J by 5 bases, with 20 bases left in between. In germline, CDR1 is LGHDT, CDR2 YNNKEL (reference sequence). In DNA, the CDR3 is TGTGCCAGCAGTTACCCGGGACATGGCCTCCACGAGCAGTACTTC. It is translated as CASSYPGHGLHEQYF.

The chain has TRBV30 and TRBJ2-4; D gene unclear. This CDR3 is built from 15 residues. V was clipped by 0 bases and J by 0 bases, with 9 bases between them. CDR1 is GTSNPN, CDR2 SVGIG, per germline (reference sequence). The CDR3, as DNA: TGTGCCTGGAGTGTACCCCCTCGAGCCAAAAACATTCAGTACTTC. It translates to CAWSVPPRAKNIQYF.

Comments on this clone: The sample carries other DNA sequences with the same CDR3. The V and J genes are TRBV18 and TRBJ2-3; D unclear. Germline assignment: CDR1 KGHSH and CDR2 LQKENI. V was shortened by 1 base and J by 0 bases, with 8 bases between the two germline ends. CDR3 size: 15 residues. The chain's CDR3 is CASSPRRSSTDTQYF. CDR3 bases: TGTGCCAGCTCACCACGGCGGAGTAGCACAGATACGCAGTATTTT.

This chain connects TRBV27 to TRBJ2-7; TRBD2 might be the D (7 bases). Germline CDR1 is MNHEY and CDR2 is SMNVEV (reference sequence). The CDR3 sequence is 15 residues long. Trimming left V 6 bases short and J 3 bases short, with 18 bases between. CDR3 DNA sequence: TGTGCCAGCAGGCACAGGGAGGGTTGGGGCTACGAGCAGTACTTC. This translates into CASRHREGWGYEQYF.

The chain employs TRBV3-1 (or the pseudogene TRBV3-2) and TRBJ2-7; D is undetermined. The CDR3 is made up of 14 amino acids. In germline, CDR1 is LGHDT, CDR2 YNNKEL (reference sequence). V lost 6 bases and J lost 2, with 14 bases in between. CDR3 amino acids: CASSPLRVPYEQYF. CDR3 bases: TGTGCCAGCAGTCCGCTAAGAGTTCCCTACGAGCAGTACTTC.

The V call is TRBV3-1 (or the pseudogene TRBV3-2), the J call TRBJ2-1; D might be TRBD1 (6 bases). Trimming stripped 5 bases from V and 5 bases from J, with 10 bases between. The CDR3 length is 13 residues. CDR1 and CDR2 (germline): LGHDT, YNNKEL (reference sequence). In nucleotides, the CDR3 is TGTGCCAGCAGCAAGACAGGTAACAATGAGCAGTTCTTC. It yields the protein CASSKTGNNEQFF.

The rearrangement uses TRBV28 and TRBJ1-4; TRBD1 is a possible D gene (5 bases). This CDR3 spans 15 amino acids. Trimming left V 6 bases short and J 0 bases short, with 11 bases between. Germline CDR1 MDHEN, CDR2 SYDVKM. The CDR3 bases are TGTGCCAGCAGCCCAGGAGGGGCAACTAATGAAAAACTGTTTTTT. This gives the protein CASSPGGATNEKLFF.

The rearrangement uses TRBV11-2 and TRBJ2-7; D may match TRBD1 or TRBD2 (7 bases each). The germline V gene has CDR1 SGHAT and CDR2 FQNNGV. The CDR3 consists of 14 residues. Trimming took off 4 bases at V and 7 bases at J, with 17 bases between the two ends. The CDR3 protein is CASSSGGGVREQYF. Written as DNA, the CDR3 is TGTGCCAGCAGCTCAGGGGGGGGTGTCCGAGAGCAGTACTTC.

This clone was seen just once. The V and J genes are TRBV7-3 and TRBJ2-7; possible D gene TRBD1, 6 bases. Germline loops: CDR1 SGHTA, CDR2 FQGTGA. With 5 bases removed from V and 2 bases from J, the gap between germline ends came to 13 bases. The CDR3 is made up of 14 amino acids. The CDR3 DNA reads as TGTGCCAGCAGCCCACAGGGAGAGGCCTACGAGCAGTACTTC. Amino acid sequence: CASSPQGEAYEQYF.

V usage is TRBV27 and J usage is TRBJ1-6; TRBD1 is a possible D gene (5 bases). Germline V gives CDR1 MNHEY, CDR2 SMNVEV (reference sequence). Trimming pared 5 bases from V and 10 bases from J, leaving 21 bases between. The CDR3 covers 16 residues. CDR3 sequence (DNA): TGTGCCAGCAGTCGACTACCTCAGGGAATCGCCTCACCCCTCCACTTT. This sequence encodes CASSRLPQGIASPLHF.

The CDR3 coding sequence is TGTGCCAGCCTATGGGACAACTCTAACTATGGCTACACCTTC. Its translation is CASLWDNSNYGYTF. This rearrangement joins TRBV2 to TRBJ1-2; D may be TRBD1 (6 bases). V lost 8 bases and J lost 0, with 13 bases in between. Germline CDR1 is SNHLY and CDR2 is FYNNEI. The CDR3 contains 14 residues.

The chain uses TRBV7-2 and TRBJ1-2; TRBD1 agrees at 9 bases. The junction had 4 bases not matched to a gene; V was cut back by 3 bases and J by 8 bases. The CDR3 is made up of 13 amino acids. Germline loops: CDR1 SGHTA, CDR2 FQGNSA. The chain's CDR3 is CASSFRTGAGYTF. The CDR3 DNA is TGTGCCAGCAGCTTCCGGACAGGGGCGGGCTACACCTTC.

This clone was detected a few times. This chain links TRBV4-1 with TRBJ2-2; TRBD2 matches at 10 bases. The CDR3 loop spans 19 amino acids. The germline CDR1 and CDR2 sequences are MGHRA and YSYEKL. The trim removed 1 base at V and 2 bases at J, leaving 10 bases unmatched. This CDR3 is CASSQGGASGGLNTGELFF. The DNA of the CDR3 is TGCGCCAGCAGCCAAGGGGGGGCTAGCGGGGGCTTAAACACCGGGGAGCTGTTTTTT.

The rearrangement links TRBV14 to TRBJ2-7; a possible D gene is TRBD2 (6 bases). The CDR3 extends over 16 amino acids. CDR1 is SGHDN, CDR2 FVKESK, per germline. V dropped 4 bases and J dropped 3 bases, with 19 bases sitting between them. The CDR3 loop reads CASSLDRGQGGYEQYF. The CDR3 region has the DNA TGTGCCAGCAGCCTTGACCGAGGGCAGGGAGGCTACGAGCAGTACTTC.

The genes are TRBV2 and TRBJ2-1; the D call may be TRBD1 or TRBD2 (6 bases each). The germline CDR1 and CDR2 sequences are SNHLY and FYNNEI. Trimming stripped 4 bases from V and 6 bases from J, with 10 bases between. The CDR3 has 13 residues. CDR3 DNA: TGTGCCAGCAGTGCGGGGGCCCCCAATGAGCAGTTCTTC. As protein: CASSAGAPNEQFF.

The chain joins TRBV5-6 to TRBJ2-5, with 9 bases fitting TRBD2. The CDR3 consists of 16 residues. Germline CDR1 and CDR2: SGHDT and YYEEEE. Unmatched junction bases numbered 7, after V lost 1 base and J lost 3 bases. CDR3 coding DNA: TGTGCCAGCAGCTTGAGACTAGCGGTTCGAGAAGAGACCCAGTACTTC. This encodes CASSLRLAVREETQYF. Looking up the rest from reference TRBV5-6 and TRBJ2-5 gives the full variable domain: DAGVTQSPTHLIKTRGQQVTLRCSPKSGHDTVSWYQQALGQGPQFIFQYYEEEERQRGNFPDRFSGHQFPNYSSELNVNALLLGDSALYLCASSLRLAVREETQYFGPGTRLLVL.